Each of the 18 T cell receptor beta chains below was sequenced from the same sample in a study of blood T cell repertoires in COVID-19. Assay: immunoSEQ multiplex PCR; the TCRdb copy retains only in-frame clones and omits some. The data contain around 140,000 clones, approximately 87% of them seen just once; the ten biggest clones take up less than 2.5%. Sequencing was done on a sample of peripheral blood. The source of these receptors is a man between 45 and 60 years old with active COVID-19.

V gene TRBV9 combines with J gene TRBJ2-3; 11 bases align to TRBD2. From germline, CDR1 is SGDLS and CDR2 YYNGEE. The CDR3 has 16 amino acids. V shed 4 bases, J shed 6 bases, and the junction held 10 bases outside the gene matches. CDR3 residues: CASSIGTSGAPDTQYF. CDR3 sequence (DNA): TGTGCCAGCAGCATCGGGACTAGCGGCGCCCCCGATACGCAGTATTTT.

The rearrangement links TRBV5-6 to TRBJ2-3; 8 bases agree with TRBD1. Losses at the gene ends were 5 bases for V and 5 bases for J; bases not matched to a gene: 7. The CDR3 sequence is 14 residues long. Germline lookup yields CDR1 SGHDT and CDR2 YYEEEE. The chain's CDR3 is CASSYLDRVDTQYF. CDR3 nucleotides: TGTGCCAGCAGTTATCTGGACAGGGTAGATACGCAGTATTTT. Filled out from reference TRBV5-6 and TRBJ2-3, the complete variable domain reads DAGVTQSPTHLIKTRGQQVTLRCSPKSGHDTVSWYQQALGQGPQFIFQYYEEEERQRGNFPDRFSGHQFPNYSSELNVNALLLGDSALYLCASSYLDRVDTQYFGPGTRLTVL.

The chain couples TRBV2 to TRBJ2-2, with D maybe TRBD1 (5 bases). The CDR3 contains 16 residues. Germline V CDR1 and CDR2: SNHLY, FYNNEI. V was cut by 4 bases and J by 6 bases, with 18 bases left in between. The CDR3 sequence is CASSVGREGEAGELFF. In DNA, the CDR3 is TGTGCCAGCAGTGTGGGCAGGGAAGGGGAAGCCGGGGAGCTGTTTTTT.

This chain connects TRBV18 to TRBJ2-3; D is unclear. There are 13 residues in the CDR3. The germline V gene has CDR1 KGHSH and CDR2 LQKENI. With 0 bases removed from V and 5 bases from J, the gap between germline ends came to 6 bases. DNA for the CDR3: TGTGCCAGCTCACCACCGGTACAAGATACGCAGTATTTT. Encoded protein: CASSPPVQDTQYF.

The chain is built from TRBV10-3 and TRBJ2-7; 8 nucleotides align to TRBD1. Per the germline V gene, CDR1 is ENHRY and CDR2 is SYGVKD. With V trimmed by 2 bases and J by 6 bases, 0 bases remained unmatched. The CDR3 covers 12 residues. The CDR3 sequence: CAISEDRGEQYF. CDR3 nucleotide sequence: TGTGCCATCAGTGAGGACAGGGGCGAGCAGTACTTC.

The chain employs TRBV7-9 and TRBJ1-3; the match to TRBD1 covers 7 bases. Losses at the gene ends were 4 bases for V and 4 bases for J; bases not matched to a gene: 16. The germline CDR1 and CDR2 sequences are SEHNR and FQNEAQ (reference sequence). This CDR3 has 18 residues. CDR3 nucleotides: TGTGCCAGCAGCTACTTAGACCCCTACAGGGGCGCGGGAAACACCATATATTTT. Protein sequence: CASSYLDPYRGAGNTIYF.

This chain connects TRBV27 to TRBJ1-1; D is unclear. Germline V lookup: CDR1 MNHEY, CDR2 SMNVEV (reference sequence). The CDR3 extends over 13 amino acids. Trimming removed 10 bases from V and 4 bases from J, with 16 bases in between. CDR3 in amino acids: CATTRWAGTEAFF. The CDR3 DNA follows: TGTGCCACCACCCGATGGGCGGGCACTGAAGCTTTCTTT.

The chain links TRBV18 to TRBJ1-1; D remains unclear. The V and J ends lost 3 bases and 3 bases respectively, with 5 bases between them. The CDR3 is 12 residues long. The V gene's germline CDR1 is KGHSH and CDR2 LQKENI. The CDR3 sequence: CASSPGDTEAFF. CDR3 nucleotides: TGTGCCAGCTCACCGGGCGACACTGAAGCTTTCTTT. Looking up the rest from reference TRBV18 and TRBJ1-1 gives the full variable domain: NAGVMQNPRHLVRRRGQEARLRCSPMKGHSHVYWYRQLPEEGLKFMVYLQKENIIDESGMPKERFSAEFPKEGPSILRIQQVVRGDSAAYFCASSPGDTEAFFGQGTRLTVV.

The V gene is TRBV10-2, the J gene TRBJ2-1; 14 nucleotides align to TRBD2. The CDR3 covers 15 residues. V dropped 10 bases and J dropped 6; count of bases not matched to a gene: 8. The germline V gene has CDR1 WSHSY and CDR2 SAAADI. In nucleotides, the CDR3 is TGCGCCATCCGACTAGCGGGGGGGCCCGGCAATGAGCAGTTCTTC. Its protein product is CAIRLAGGPGNEQFF.

The V call is TRBV4-1, the J call TRBJ2-4; D remains ambiguous. V lost 0 bases, J lost 1 base, and 13 bases lay in between. The CDR3 is made up of 17 amino acids. The V gene's germline CDR1 is MGHRA and CDR2 YSYEKL. CDR3 in DNA: TGCGCCAGCAGCCAAGAGCCGGTCCTACGGGCCAAAAACATTCAGTACTTC. As protein: CASSQEPVLRAKNIQYF.

This chain connects TRBV10-3 to TRBJ1-1; 11 nucleotides match TRBD1. Germline CDR1 and CDR2: ENHRY and SYGVKD. The CDR3 covers 14 residues. J gave up 5 bases and V 6 bases, and 5 bases lay outside the gene matches. CDR3 coding DNA: TGTGCCATCAGCCGGGACAGGGGGTATACTGAAGCTTTCTTT. Residues: CAISRDRGYTEAFF.

The chain joins TRBV19 to TRBJ2-5; D is perhaps TRBD1 (5 bases). V shed 6 bases and J shed 2 bases, with 16 bases lying between them. Germline V lookup: CDR1 LNHDA, CDR2 SQIVND (reference sequence). This CDR3 has 15 residues. DNA of the CDR3: TGTGCCAGTAGACGCGTTCAGGGCGGTCAAGAGACCCAGTACTTC. Translated: CASRRVQGGQETQYF.

Points on this clone: One end of the junction varies from germline; a read error may be responsible. The J gene is TRBJ1-5, the V gene TRBV3-1 (or the pseudogene TRBV3-2); TRBD1 matches at 8 bases. CDR1 is LGHDT, CDR2 YNNKEL, per germline (reference sequence). This CDR3 is built from 14 residues. In DNA, the CDR3 is TGTGCCAGCAGCCCTGGACAGGGCAACCAGCCCCAGCATTTT. Its protein is CASSPGQGNQPQHF.

The chain couples TRBV7-9 to TRBJ1-2; D possibly corresponds to TRBD1 (5 bases). CDR3 size: 12 residues. Germline CDR1 is SEHNR and CDR2 is FQNEAQ (reference sequence). Trimming took 5 bases from V and 5 from J, leaving 9 bases between them. The CDR3 is CASSQDTYGYTF. The CDR3, as DNA: TGTGCCAGCAGCCAGGACACTTATGGCTACACCTTC.

The rearrangement links TRBV7-6 to TRBJ2-1; 8 nucleotides align to TRBD1. Germline CDR1 is SGHVS and CDR2 is FNYEAQ. J gave up 6 bases and V 1 base, and 5 bases lay outside the gene matches. The CDR3 has 15 amino acids. This CDR3 reads CASSLGGQEINEQFF. CDR3 bases: TGTGCCAGCAGCTTAGGGGGACAGGAAATCAATGAGCAGTTCTTC.

This sequence joins TRBV5-8 and TRBJ1-2, with a possible D match to TRBD1 (5 bases). This CDR3 is 16 amino acids long. Trimming removed 3 bases at V and 5 bases at J, with 20 bases between. CDR1 is SGHTS and CDR2 is YDEGEE in the germline V gene. The CDR3 nucleotides are TGTGCCAGCAGCTCCAAAACATCAGGGCTGGGGTATGGCTACACCTTC. Translated, it gives CASSSKTSGLGYGYTF.

This clone appeared once. This sample also contains other DNA sequences that code for the same CDR3. V usage is TRBV5-1 and J usage is TRBJ2-3; 10 nucleotides align to TRBD1. This CDR3 comprises 15 residues. After removal of 4 bases from V and 3 bases from J, the junction contained 5 bases not matched to a gene. CDR1 and CDR2 from the germline V gene are SGHRS and YFSETQ. The CDR3: CASSPTGGGTDTQYF. The CDR3 DNA reads TGCGCCAGCAGCCCGACAGGGGGCGGGACAGATACGCAGTATTTT.

Notes on this clone: The same CDR3 also results from other DNA sequences found in this sample. The genes are TRBV7-2 and TRBJ2-7; the match to TRBD1 covers 11 bases. Trimming took 5 bases from V and 4 from J; bases not matched to a gene: 7. The V gene's germline CDR1 is SGHTA and CDR2 FQGNSA. The CDR3 extends over 15 amino acids. The CDR3 DNA follows: TGTGCCAGCAGCATCCGGACAGGGGGCGCTTACGAGCAGTACTTC. It translates to CASSIRTGGAYEQYF.